This TCR beta chain was captured by sequencing in a study of T-cell memory formation after mild COVID-19. Overall study: TCR clusters mostly belonged to single donors. Study-wide results and limits: Memory sampled before infection contained some responding clones, suggesting cross-reactive memory joined. A second wave of clones peaked on day 37, and their SARS-CoV-2 specificity went unconfirmed.

Concerning this clonotype: Its target is unknown.

Germline V gives CDR1 SGHTA, CDR2 FQGNSA. Losses at the gene ends were 2 bases for V and 14 bases for J; bases not matched to a gene: 8. This CDR3 comprises 13 residues. Amplification by 5'RACE using constant-segment primers produced TCR alpha and TCR beta cDNA libraries that carried sample barcodes and UMIs. TCRdb independently ran MiXCR on the 5' RACE reads; one entry per CDR3 protein. The sample includes hundreds of thousands of distinct CDR3 sequences, more than 20% of them seen just once. This receptor was taken from an adult woman who had mild COVID-19 (a few samples of this study predate the infection). Cell type and time point are not known. The chain carries TRBV7-2 and TRBJ1-2; 10 nucleotides line up with TRBD1. The sequenced sample was PBMCs or a T cell subset sorted from them (not recorded which). CDR3 bases: TGTGCCAGCAGCTTAAGGGACAGGGGTCCACCAACCTTC. Its translation is CASSLRDRGPPTF.